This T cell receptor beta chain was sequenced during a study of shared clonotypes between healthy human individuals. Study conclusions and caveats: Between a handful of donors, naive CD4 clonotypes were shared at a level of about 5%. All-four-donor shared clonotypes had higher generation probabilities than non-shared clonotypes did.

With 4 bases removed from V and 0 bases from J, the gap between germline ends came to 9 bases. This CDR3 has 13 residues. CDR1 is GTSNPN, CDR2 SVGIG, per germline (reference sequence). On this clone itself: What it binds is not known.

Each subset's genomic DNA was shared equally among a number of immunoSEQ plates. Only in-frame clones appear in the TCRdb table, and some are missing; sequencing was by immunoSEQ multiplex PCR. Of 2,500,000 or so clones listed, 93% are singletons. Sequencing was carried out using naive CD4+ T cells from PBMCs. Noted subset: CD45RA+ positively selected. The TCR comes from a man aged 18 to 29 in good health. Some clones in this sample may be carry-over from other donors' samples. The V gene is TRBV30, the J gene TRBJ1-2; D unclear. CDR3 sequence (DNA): TGTGCCTGGATAGAGCTAGCTAACTATGGCTACACCTTC. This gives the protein CAWIELANYGYTF.